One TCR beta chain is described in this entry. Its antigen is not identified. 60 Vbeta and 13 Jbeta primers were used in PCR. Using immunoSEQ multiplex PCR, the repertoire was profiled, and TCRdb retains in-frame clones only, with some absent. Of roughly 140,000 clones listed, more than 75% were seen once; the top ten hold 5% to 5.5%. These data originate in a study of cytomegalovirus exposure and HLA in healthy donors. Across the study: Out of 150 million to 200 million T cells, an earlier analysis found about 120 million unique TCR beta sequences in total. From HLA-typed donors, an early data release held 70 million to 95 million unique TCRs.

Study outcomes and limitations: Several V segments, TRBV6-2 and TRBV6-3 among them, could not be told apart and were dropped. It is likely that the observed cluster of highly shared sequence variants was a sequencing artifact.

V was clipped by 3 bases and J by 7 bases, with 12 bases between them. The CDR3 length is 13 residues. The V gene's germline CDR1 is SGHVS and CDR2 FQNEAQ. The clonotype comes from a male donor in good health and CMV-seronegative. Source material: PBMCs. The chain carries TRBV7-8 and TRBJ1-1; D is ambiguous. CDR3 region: CASSFHLSREAFF. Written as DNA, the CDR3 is TGTGCCAGCAGCTTTCATCTGAGCCGTGAAGCTTTCTTT. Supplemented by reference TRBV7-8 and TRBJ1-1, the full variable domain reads GAGVSQSPRYKVAKRGQDVALRCDPISGHVSLFWYQQALGQGPEFLTYFQNEAQLDKSGLPSDRFFAERPEGSVSTLKIQRTQQEDSAVYLCASSFHLSREAFFGQGTRLTVV.